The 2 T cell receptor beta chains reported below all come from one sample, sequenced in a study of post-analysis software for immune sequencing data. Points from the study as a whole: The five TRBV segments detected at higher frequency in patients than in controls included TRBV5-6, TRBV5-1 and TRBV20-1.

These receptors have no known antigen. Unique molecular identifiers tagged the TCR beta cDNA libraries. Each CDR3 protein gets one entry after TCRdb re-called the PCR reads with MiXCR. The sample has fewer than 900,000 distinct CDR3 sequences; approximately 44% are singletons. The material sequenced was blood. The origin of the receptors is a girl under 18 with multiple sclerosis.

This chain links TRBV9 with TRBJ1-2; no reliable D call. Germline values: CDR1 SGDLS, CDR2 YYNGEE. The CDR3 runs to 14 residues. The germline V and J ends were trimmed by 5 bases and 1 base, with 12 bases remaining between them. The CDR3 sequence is CASRSPQRNYGYTF. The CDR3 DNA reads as TGTGCCAGCAGATCCCCACAGCGTAACTATGGCTACACCTTC.

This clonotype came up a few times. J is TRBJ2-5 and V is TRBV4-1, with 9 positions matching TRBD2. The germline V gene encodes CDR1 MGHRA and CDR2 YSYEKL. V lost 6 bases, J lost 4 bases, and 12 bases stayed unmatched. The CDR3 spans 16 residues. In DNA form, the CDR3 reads TGCGCCAGCAGACCAAAATTAGCGGGAGCTTTAGAGACCCAGTACTTC. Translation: CASRPKLAGALETQYF.